This T cell receptor beta chain was obtained from a study of CD8+CD57+ T cells in acquired aplastic anemia (dated by TCRdb to the late 2010s). Turning to the overall study: A mean of approximately 2.9 ug of DNA, ranging from about 0.19 to 30 ug, was extracted from sorted CD4+ and CD8+ cells. CD8+CD57+ expansion was defined as frequency above the mean frequency observed in healthy subjects. General findings and caveats noted by the study authors: Between patients and healthy controls, no significant difference in CD8+ Simpson's diversity was found (P=0.060). Although twenty-nine CD8+ CDR3 sequences were shared by patients and controls, these sequences appeared highly expressed in patients and within the immunodominant clones of patients.

Genomic DNA served as template for TCR beta VDJ combination and CDR3 sequence profiling. An Illumina HiSeq 2000 was the platform used for TCR repertoire sequencing. As for the original processing: TRBV/TRBJ rearrangement plots, CDR3 size and DJ length profiles, and Simpson's diversity index were used to evaluate the repertoires. The most abundant DNA sequence in the deep sequencing data was taken as the immunodominant clone. CDR3 amino acid sequences were screened for sharing across subjects and were compared with published repertoires and the VDJdb database. TCRdb handled the public reads itself, with Q25 trimming in fastp and clone calling in MiXCR, and kept productive beta chains. Here each entry gathers all rows of one CDR3 protein and keeps the most common genes and DNA. These V and J calls rely on TCRdb rather than the paper's analysis. The sample includes roughly 93,000 distinct CDR3 sequences, with about 66% observed a single time. The top ten constitute 65% of the sample.

A note on this clonotype: It lacks a known antigen. The record has no base qualities; no much larger clone is one base away.

Flow cytometry had shown CD8+CD57+ cell expansion in the patients selected for sequencing. Every patient had a diagnosis of severe acquired aplastic anemia based on International Study of Aplastic Anemia and Agranulocytosis and Camitta criteria. Patients had received no therapy at the time of blood sampling. In this study, sorted CD4+ and CD8+ T cells from the blood of healthy subjects and of severe aplastic anemia patients had their TCR repertoires deep-sequenced. In the USA, patient enrollment took place under clinicaltrials.gov protocols 00001620, 01623167, 00001397, 00071045, 00081523 and 00961064. Ficoll-Paque density gradient centrifugation was used to isolate peripheral blood mononuclear cells. CD4+ and CD8+ T cells were sorted by FACS or magnetic beads before DNA extraction. The receptor's source is a human donor with aplastic anemia. The sample comprised sorted CD4+, CD8+, or CD8+CD57+ T cells (not recorded which) from PBMCs.

The CDR3: CASSEDRGFQMNTEAFF. The DNA reads as follows: TGTGCCAGCAGTGAAGACAGGGGTTTCCAAATGAACACTGAAGCTTTCTTT. In this chain, TRBV2 is recombined with TRBJ1-1; TRBD1 lines up with 7 middle nucleotides. CDR1 and CDR2, per the germline V gene, are SNHLY and FYNNEI. The V end gives up 1 base and the J end 0 bases, leaving 8 bases in the junction not matched to a gene. Its CDR3 holds 17 amino acids, cysteine through phenylalanine. CDR3 DNA is the only sequence kept; it has 51 bases, read in frame from the first base.